This T cell receptor (beta chain) was profiled in a study of response to subunit inactivated influenza vaccine. TCRdb itself ran the RT-PCR reads through MiXCR, one entry per CDR3 protein. Of roughly 540,000 distinct CDR3 sequences listed, under 25% are singletons. Germline CDR1 SGHRS, CDR2 YFSETQ. Trimming took 1 base from V and 3 from J, leaving 10 bases between them. This CDR3 contains 15 residues. This sample also appeared in a second study, on T cells expressing NK-cell markers. That paper states: The authors generated TCR beta cDNA through 5'RACE template switching with UMIs.

Sample: CD4+ T cells sorted from PBMCs, taken 11 to 12 days after vaccination. This TCR was sampled from a man over 45 who received an inactivated influenza vaccine. The chain combines TRBV5-1 with TRBJ2-2; D may correspond to TRBD1 or TRBD2 (6 bases each). In DNA, the CDR3 is TGCGCCAGCAGCTTGAACAGGGAGGACACCGGGGAGCTGTTTTTT. It specifies CASSLNREDTGELFF.